This T cell receptor beta chain is from a study of T cells after yellow fever vaccination. Each CDR3 protein is one row after TCRdb ran MiXCR on the 5' RACE reads. The data hold approximately 69,000 distinct CDR3 sequences, with about 6% observed a single time. Findings and caveats of the study: Subsequent booster samples again held most clones from primary vaccination (approximately 95% CD4, over 80% CD8).

This clonotype was detected many times. Its target is not known. This clonotype was obtained from a man aged 18 to 30 who received the YFV17D yellow fever vaccine. This specimen was CD4+ T cells sorted from PBMCs, taken roughly 14 days after the first yellow fever vaccination.

Written as DNA, the CDR3 is TGTGCCAGCAGTTTAATGCAGAATCAGCCCCAGCATTTT. Its translation: CASSLMQNQPQHF. The chain is built from TRBV12-3 or TRBV12-4 and TRBJ1-5; D gene uncertain. V was trimmed by 2 bases and J by 4 bases, leaving 6 bases between them. This CDR3 contains 13 residues.